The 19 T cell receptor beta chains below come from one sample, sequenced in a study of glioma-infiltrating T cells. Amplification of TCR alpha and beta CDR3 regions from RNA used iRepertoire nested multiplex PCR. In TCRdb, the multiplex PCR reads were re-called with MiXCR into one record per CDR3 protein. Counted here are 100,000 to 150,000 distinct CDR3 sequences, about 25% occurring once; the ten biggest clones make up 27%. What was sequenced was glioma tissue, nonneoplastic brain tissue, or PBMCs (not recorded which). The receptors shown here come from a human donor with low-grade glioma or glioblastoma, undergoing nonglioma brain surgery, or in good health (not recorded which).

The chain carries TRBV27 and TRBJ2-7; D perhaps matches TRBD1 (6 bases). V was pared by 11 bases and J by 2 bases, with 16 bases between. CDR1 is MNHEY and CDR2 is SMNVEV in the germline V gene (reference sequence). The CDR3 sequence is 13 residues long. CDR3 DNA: TGTGCCGGAAGGTACAGGGAAGCCTACGAGCAGTACGTC. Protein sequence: CAGRYREAYEQYV.

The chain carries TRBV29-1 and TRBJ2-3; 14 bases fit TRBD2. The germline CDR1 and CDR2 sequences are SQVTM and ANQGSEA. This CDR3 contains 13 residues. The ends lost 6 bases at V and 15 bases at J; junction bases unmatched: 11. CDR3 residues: CSVPGLAGGGRYF. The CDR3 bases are TGCAGCGTGCCAGGACTAGCGGGGGGCGGCAGATATTTT.

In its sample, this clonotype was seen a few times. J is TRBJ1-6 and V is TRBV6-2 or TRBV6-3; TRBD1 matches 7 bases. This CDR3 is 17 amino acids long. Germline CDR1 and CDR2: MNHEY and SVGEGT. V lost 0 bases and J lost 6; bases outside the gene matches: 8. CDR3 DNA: TGTGCCAGCAGTTACTCGACACCGGGACAGACTAATTCACCCCTCCACTTT. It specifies CASSYSTPGQTNSPLHF.

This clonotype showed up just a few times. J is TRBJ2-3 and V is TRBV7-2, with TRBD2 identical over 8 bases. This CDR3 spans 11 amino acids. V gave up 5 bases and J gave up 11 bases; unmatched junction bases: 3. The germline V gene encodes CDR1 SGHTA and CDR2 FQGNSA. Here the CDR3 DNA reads TGTGCCAGCAGCCCGGGACTAGTGCAGTATTTT. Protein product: CASSPGLVQYF.

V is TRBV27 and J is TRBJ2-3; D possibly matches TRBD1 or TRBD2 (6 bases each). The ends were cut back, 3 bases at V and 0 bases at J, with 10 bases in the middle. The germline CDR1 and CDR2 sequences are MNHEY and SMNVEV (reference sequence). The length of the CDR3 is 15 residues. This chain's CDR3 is CASSFGGPSTDTQYF. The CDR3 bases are TGTGCCAGCAGTTTCGGGGGCCCCAGCACAGATACGCAGTATTTT.

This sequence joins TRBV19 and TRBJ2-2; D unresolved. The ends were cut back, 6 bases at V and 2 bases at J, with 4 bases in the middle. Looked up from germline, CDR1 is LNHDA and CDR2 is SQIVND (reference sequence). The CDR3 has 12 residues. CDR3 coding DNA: TGTGCCAGTAGGAGCAACACCGGGGAGCTGTTTTTT. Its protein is CASRSNTGELFF.

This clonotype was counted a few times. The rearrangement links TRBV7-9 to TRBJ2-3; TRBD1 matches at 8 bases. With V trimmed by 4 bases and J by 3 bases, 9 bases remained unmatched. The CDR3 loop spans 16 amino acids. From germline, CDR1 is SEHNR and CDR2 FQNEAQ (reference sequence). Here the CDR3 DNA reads TGTGCCAGCAGCTCGACAGGGGTAAAACTAACAGATACGCAGTATTTT. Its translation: CASSSTGVKLTDTQYF.

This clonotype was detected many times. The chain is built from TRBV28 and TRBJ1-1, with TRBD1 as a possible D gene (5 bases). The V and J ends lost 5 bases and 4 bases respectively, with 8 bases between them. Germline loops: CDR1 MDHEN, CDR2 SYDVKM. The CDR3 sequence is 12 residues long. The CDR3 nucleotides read TGTGCCAGCAGTCCAGGGATCACTGAAGCTTTCTTT. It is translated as CASSPGITEAFF.

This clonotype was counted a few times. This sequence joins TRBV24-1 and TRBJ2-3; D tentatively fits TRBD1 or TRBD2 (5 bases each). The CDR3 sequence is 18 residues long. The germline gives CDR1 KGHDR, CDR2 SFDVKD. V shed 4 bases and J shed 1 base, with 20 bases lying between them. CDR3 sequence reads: CATSDLGPDKGRTDTQYF. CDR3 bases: TGTGCCACCAGTGACTTGGGACCAGACAAGGGCCGCACAGATACGCAGTATTTT.

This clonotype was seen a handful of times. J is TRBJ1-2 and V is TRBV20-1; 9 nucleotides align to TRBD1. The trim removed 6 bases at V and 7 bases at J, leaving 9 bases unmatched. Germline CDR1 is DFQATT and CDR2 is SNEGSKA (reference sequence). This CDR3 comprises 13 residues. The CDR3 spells CSAGQGLTGGYTF. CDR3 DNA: TGCAGTGCCGGACAGGGGCTAACCGGTGGCTACACCTTC.

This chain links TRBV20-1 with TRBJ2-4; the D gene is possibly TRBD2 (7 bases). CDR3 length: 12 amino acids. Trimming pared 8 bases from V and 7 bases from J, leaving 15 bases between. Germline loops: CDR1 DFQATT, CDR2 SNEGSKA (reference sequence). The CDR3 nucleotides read TGCAGTCCTCTGGGGGGGCCCAACATTCAGTACTTC. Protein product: CSPLGGPNIQYF.

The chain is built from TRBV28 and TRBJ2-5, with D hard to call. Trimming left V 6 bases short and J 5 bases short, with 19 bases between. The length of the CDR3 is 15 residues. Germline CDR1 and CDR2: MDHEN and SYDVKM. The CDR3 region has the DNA TGTGCCAGCAGCCCCGGAAAGAAGGCTGCGGAGACCCAGTACTTC. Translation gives CASSPGKKAAETQYF. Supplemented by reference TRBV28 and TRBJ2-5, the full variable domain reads DVKVTQSSRYLVKRTGEKVFLECVQDMDHENMFWYRQDPGLGLRLIYFSYDVKMKEKGDIPEGYSVSREKKERFSLILESASTNQTSMYLCASSPGKKAAETQYFGPGTRLLVL.

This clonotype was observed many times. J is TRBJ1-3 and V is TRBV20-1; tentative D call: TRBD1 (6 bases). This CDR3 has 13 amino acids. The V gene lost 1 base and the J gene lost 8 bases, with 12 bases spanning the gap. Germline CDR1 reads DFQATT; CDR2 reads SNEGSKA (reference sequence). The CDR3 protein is CSARAPQGHTIYF. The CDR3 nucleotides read TGCAGTGCTAGAGCTCCTCAGGGGCACACCATATATTTT.

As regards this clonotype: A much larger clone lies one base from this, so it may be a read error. The CDR3 DNA sequence: TGCAGTGCTAGATCGGGACTAGCGGGGGCCACCGGGGAGCTGTTTTTT. Protein sequence: CSARSGLAGATGELFF. The genes are TRBV20-1 and TRBJ2-2; 14 bases line up with TRBD2. CDR1 is DFQATT, CDR2 SNEGSKA, per germline (reference sequence). The CDR3 totals 16 residues. Trimming took 2 bases from V and 4 from J; bases not matched to a gene: 3.

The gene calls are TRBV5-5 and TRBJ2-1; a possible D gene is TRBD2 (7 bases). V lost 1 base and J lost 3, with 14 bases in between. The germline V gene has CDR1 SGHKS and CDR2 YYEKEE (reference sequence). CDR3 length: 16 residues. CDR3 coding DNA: TGTGCCAGCAGCTTGCGTCCCGGGGGGCTCTACAATGAGCAGTTCTTC. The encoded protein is CASSLRPGGLYNEQFF.

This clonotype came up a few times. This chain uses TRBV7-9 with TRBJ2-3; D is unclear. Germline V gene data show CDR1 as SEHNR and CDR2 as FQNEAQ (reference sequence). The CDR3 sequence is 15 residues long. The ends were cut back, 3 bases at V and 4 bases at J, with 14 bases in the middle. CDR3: CASSFTPEVPDTQYF. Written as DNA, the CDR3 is TGTGCCAGCAGCTTTACTCCAGAGGTGCCAGATACGCAGTATTTT.

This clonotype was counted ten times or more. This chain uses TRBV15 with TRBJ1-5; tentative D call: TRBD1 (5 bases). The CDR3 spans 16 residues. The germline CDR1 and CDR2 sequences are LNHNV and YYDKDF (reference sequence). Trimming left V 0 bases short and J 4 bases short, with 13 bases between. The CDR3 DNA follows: TGTGCCACCAGCAGAGATGGGGCAGGGTCAAATCAGCCCCAGCATTTT. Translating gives CATSRDGAGSNQPQHF.

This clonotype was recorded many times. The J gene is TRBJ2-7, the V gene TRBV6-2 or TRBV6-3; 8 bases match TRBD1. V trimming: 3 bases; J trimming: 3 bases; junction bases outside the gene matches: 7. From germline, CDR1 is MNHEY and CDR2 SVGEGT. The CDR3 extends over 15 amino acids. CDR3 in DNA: TGTGCCAGCAGTTATGGAGGGACAGGACACTACGAGCAGTACGTC. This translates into CASSYGGTGHYEQYV.

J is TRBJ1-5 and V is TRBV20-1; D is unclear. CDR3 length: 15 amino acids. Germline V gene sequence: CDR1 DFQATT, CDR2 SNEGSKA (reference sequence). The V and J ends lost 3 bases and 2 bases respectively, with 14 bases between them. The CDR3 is CSASSIWFGNQPQHF. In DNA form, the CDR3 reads TGCAGTGCTAGTTCTATTTGGTTTGGCAATCAGCCCCAGCATTTT.